What follows are 26 T cell receptor beta chains derived from one specimen sequenced in a study of Ad26.COV2.S vaccination and SARS-CoV-2 variants. Clones were sequenced by immunoSEQ multiplex PCR, and TCRdb holds only the in-frame ones, with some missing. The sample has approximately 350,000 clones, around 86% seen once. Treatment noted: roughly 18 received Ad26.COV2.S at low or high dose, single or two shots; 5 received placebo; per-sample allocation not given. Sample collection was performed on day 63 after the first vaccine or placebo injection. Material: peripheral blood, obtained in a trial of Ad26.COV2.S vaccine versus placebo. The receptors shown here come from a person aged 18-65 years who received the Ad26.COV2.S COVID-19 vaccine or a placebo.

The CDR3 is CSARERGSYTF. Here the CDR3 DNA reads TGCAGTGCTAGAGAACGCGGTTCCTACACCTTC. The chain is built from TRBV20-1 and TRBJ1-2; D is undetermined. Germline CDR1 is DFQATT and CDR2 is SNEGSKA (reference sequence). The V end lost 0 bases, the J end lost 10 bases, and 9 bases lay between the germline ends. This CDR3 spans 11 amino acids.

In this sample, this clone turned up a few times. The chain couples TRBV7-9 to TRBJ2-2, with D maybe TRBD2 (5 bases). Germline-derived CDR1 and CDR2 are SEHNR and FQNEAQ (reference sequence). The CDR3 loop spans 13 amino acids. V lost 5 bases and J lost 6, with 10 bases in between. The CDR3 coding sequence is TGTGCCAGCAGCCCCCGAGGGTCCGGGGAGCTGTTTTTT. Protein: CASSPRGSGELFF.

This clone was seen just once. CDR3 protein: CATNQVQTAVRELFF. CDR3 DNA sequence: TGTGCCACGAATCAGGTACAGACGGCGGTTAGGGAGCTGTTTTTT. The chain links TRBV6-8 to TRBJ2-2; D gene unclear. The V and J ends lost 10 bases and 9 bases respectively, with 24 bases between them. CDR1 and CDR2 from the germline V gene are MNHGY and SAAAGT. The CDR3 is 15 residues long.

This chain connects TRBV6-5 to TRBJ1-4, with a tentative D call TRBD1 (6 bases). Germline values: CDR1 MNHEY, CDR2 SVGAGI. With 11 bases removed from V and 7 bases from J, the gap between germline ends came to 17 bases. The CDR3 length is 13 residues. The CDR3 here is CASSGAHGEKLFF. CDR3 sequence (DNA): TGTGCCTCCTCGGGGGCGCATGGTGAAAAACTGTTTTTT.

This chain uses TRBV6-6 with TRBJ2-7; the match to TRBD1 covers 7 bases. There are 13 residues in the CDR3. The germline gives CDR1 MNHNY, CDR2 SVGAGI (reference sequence). V dropped 7 bases and J dropped 7; count of bases not matched to a gene: 10. The CDR3 sequence is CASTDTGVREQYF. DNA for the CDR3: TGTGCCAGCACCGACACAGGGGTGCGGGAGCAGTACTTC.

This chain joins TRBV5-8 and TRBJ2-1; D is possibly TRBD1 (7 bases). This CDR3 comprises 15 residues. CDR1 and CDR2 from the germline V gene are SGHTS and YDEGEE. V lost 7 bases, J lost 7 bases, and 21 bases lay in between. CDR3 in DNA: TGTGCCAGCTCCCGGCAGGGGGGCCTATGGAATGAGCAGTTCTTC. Translation: CASSRQGGLWNEQFF. The entire variable domain, with the rest obtained from reference TRBV5-8 and TRBJ2-1, is as follows: EAGVTQSPTHLIKTRGQQATLRCSPISGHTSVYWYQQALGLGLQFLLWYDEGEERNRGNFPPRFSGRQFPNYSSELNVNALELEDSALYLCASSRQGGLWNEQFFGPGTRLTVL.

The V gene is TRBV6-6, the J gene TRBJ1-5, with 9 bases identical to TRBD1. This CDR3 spans 14 amino acids. The junction had 6 bases not matched to a gene; V was cut back by 6 bases and J by 6 bases. The germline V gene encodes CDR1 MNHNY and CDR2 SVGAGI (reference sequence). The CDR3 region has the DNA TGTGCCAGCAGGGACAGGGGAATGGTTCAGCCCCAGCATTTT. This encodes CASRDRGMVQPQHF.

This chain uses TRBV7-2 with TRBJ1-2; 9 bases match TRBD1. This CDR3 contains 14 residues. Germline trimming cut 4 bases from V and 7 bases from J; bases unmatched to any gene: 7. The germline V gene has CDR1 SGHTA and CDR2 FQGNSA. DNA of the CDR3: TGTGCCAGCAGCTCGGGGACAGGGCATCGTGGCTACACCTTC. This encodes CASSSGTGHRGYTF.

This rearrangement joins TRBV6-6 to TRBJ1-2; D is possibly TRBD1 (6 bases). Trimming cost V 2 bases and J 7 bases, with 14 bases left between them. This CDR3 contains 14 residues. CDR1 MNHNY and CDR2 SVGAGI come from the germline V gene (reference sequence). The DNA for the CDR3 is TGTGCCAGCAGTTACGTTGACAGGATTGTTGGCTACACCTTC. Translating gives CASSYVDRIVGYTF.

The chain is built from TRBV5-1 and TRBJ1-1; TRBD1 might be the D (5 bases). Germline assignment: CDR1 SGHRS and CDR2 YFSETQ. The CDR3 is 16 amino acids. Trimming removed 5 bases from V and 3 bases from J, with 20 bases in between. CDR3: CASSEGFSLGDTEAFF. For the CDR3, the DNA is TGCGCCAGCAGTGAGGGGTTTTCTCTTGGGGACACTGAAGCTTTCTTT. The variable domain in full, with the rest retrieved from reference TRBV5-1 and TRBJ1-1, is KAGVTQTPRYLIKTRGQQVTLSCSPISGHRSVSWYQQTPGQGLQFLFEYFSETQRNKGNFPGRFSGRQFSNSRSEMNVSTLELGDSALYLCASSEGFSLGDTEAFFGQGTRLTVV.

The chain couples TRBV5-8 to TRBJ1-6; a possible D gene is TRBD1 (5 bases). The CDR3 spans 16 residues. Per the germline V gene, CDR1 is SGHTS and CDR2 is YDEGEE. V was cut by 4 bases and J by 1 base, with 12 bases left in between. CDR3 sequence: CASSAREGSYNSPLHF. In DNA, the CDR3 is TGTGCCAGCAGCGCCAGGGAGGGGTCCTATAATTCACCCCTCCACTTT.

This chain uses TRBV5-8 with TRBJ2-7; tentatively, D is TRBD1 (7 bases). The CDR3 has 14 residues. The V gene's germline CDR1 is SGHTS and CDR2 YDEGEE. The V end lost 3 bases, the J end lost 1 base, and 11 bases lay between the germline ends. CDR3 sequence: CASSWGDSSYEQYF. CDR3 nucleotide sequence: TGTGCCAGCAGCTGGGGGGACAGTTCCTACGAGCAGTACTTC.

The chain has TRBV3-1 (or the pseudogene TRBV3-2) and TRBJ1-6, with D tentatively TRBD1 (5 bases). Germline V lookup: CDR1 LGHDT, CDR2 YNNKEL (reference sequence). This CDR3 comprises 15 residues. V was trimmed by 4 bases and J by 9 bases, leaving 16 bases between them. CDR3 sequence reads: CASSPGLPGTSPLHF. DNA of the CDR3: TGTGCCAGCAGCCCGGGACTCCCTGGGACTTCACCCCTCCACTTT.

The chain combines TRBV5-1 with TRBJ1-2; the match to TRBD1 covers 9 bases. V was clipped by 2 bases and J by 0 bases; unmatched bases: 2. The CDR3 has 15 amino acids. In germline, CDR1 is SGHRS, CDR2 YFSETQ. CDR3 sequence reads: CASSLQGAANYGYTF. CDR3 coding DNA: TGCGCCAGCAGCTTACAGGGGGCTGCTAACTATGGCTACACCTTC.

The chain joins TRBV30 to TRBJ1-5; a possible D gene is TRBD1 (5 bases). The germline V gene has CDR1 GTSNPN and CDR2 SVGIG (reference sequence). The CDR3 length is 13 residues. The V gene lost 4 bases and the J gene lost 2 bases, with 9 bases spanning the gap. The CDR3 bases are TGTGCCTGGACCATGGGGGGCAATCAGCCCCAGCATTTT. It is translated as CAWTMGGNQPQHF. The complete variable domain, with remaining parts taken from reference TRBV30 and TRBJ1-5, reads SQTIHQWPATLVQPVGSPLSLECTVEGTSNPNLYWYRQAAGRGLQLLFYSVGIGQISSEVPQNLSASRPQDRQFILSSKKLLLSDSGFYLCAWTMGGNQPQHFGDGTRLSIL.

The genes are TRBV6-6 and TRBJ1-1; D possibly corresponds to TRBD1 (5 bases). V gave up 5 bases and J gave up 0 bases, with 16 bases separating them. The germline gives CDR1 MNHNY, CDR2 SVGAGI (reference sequence). The CDR3 consists of 16 residues. The CDR3 region is CASSPRARQMNTEAFF. The CDR3 DNA follows: TGTGCCAGCAGTCCCCGAGCGAGACAGATGAACACTGAAGCTTTCTTT.

The chain has TRBV19 and TRBJ2-1, with a tentative D call TRBD1 (8 bases). Germline V gene lookup returns CDR1 LNHDA and CDR2 SQIVND (reference sequence). The CDR3 extends over 18 amino acids. Trimming removed 5 bases from V and 3 bases from J, with 23 bases in between. As DNA, the CDR3 is TGTGCCAGTAGTCCGAGAGGGGGGGGACAGGACAACTACAATGAGCAGTTCTTC. Protein product: CASSPRGGGQDNYNEQFF.

This clone appeared a few times. The chain recombines TRBV5-1 with TRBJ1-3; no clear D gene. The CDR3 is 12 amino acids. V was trimmed by 7 bases and J by 1 base, leaving 6 bases between them. CDR1 SGHRS and CDR2 YFSETQ come from the germline V gene. The CDR3 DNA sequence: TGCGCCAGCCGGGAGTCTGGAAACACCATATATTTT. Translating gives CASRESGNTIYF.

V gene TRBV6-2 or TRBV6-3 combines with J gene TRBJ2-5; no definite D call. CDR1 and CDR2 from the germline V gene are MNHEY and SVGEGT. The V end lost 0 bases, the J end lost 5 bases, and 7 bases lay between the germline ends. The CDR3 extends over 13 amino acids. DNA of the CDR3: TGTGCCAGCAGTTACTCGGGCGTGGAGACCCAGTACTTC. It codes for CASSYSGVETQYF.

The chain employs TRBV7-2 and TRBJ2-2, with a weak D call TRBD2 (5 bases). The germline gives CDR1 SGHTA, CDR2 FQGNSA. Deletions cut 2 bases from V and 8 bases from J, with 12 bases between. The CDR3 runs to 14 residues. The chain's CDR3 is CASSLIRTGGELFF. The DNA for the CDR3 is TGTGCCAGCAGCTTAATAAGAACGGGAGGGGAGCTGTTTTTT.

The rearrangement joins TRBV13 to TRBJ1-1; weak D call: TRBD1 (6 bases). Germline V CDR1 and CDR2: PRHDT, FYEKMQ (reference sequence). The CDR3 length is 15 residues. Trimming pared 4 bases from V and 4 bases from J, leaving 16 bases between. Written as DNA, the CDR3 is TGTGCCAGCAGCTGGCGGGGGGCTGGGAGCACTGAAGCTTTCTTT. Translation gives CASSWRGAGSTEAFF.

This chain uses TRBV5-1 with TRBJ2-5; D not resolved. The CDR3 runs 14 residues. The V gene's germline CDR1 is SGHRS and CDR2 YFSETQ. Trimming left V 0 bases short and J 9 bases short, with 15 bases between. The CDR3, as DNA: TGCGCCAGCAGCTTGGTTGGGGAAGCTGGTTCCCAGTACTTC. This codes for CASSLVGEAGSQYF.

The rearrangement joins TRBV7-9 to TRBJ1-5, with D perhaps matching TRBD1 (6 bases). Per germline, CDR1 SEHNR and CDR2 FQNEAQ (reference sequence). The germline V and J ends were trimmed by 1 base and 4 bases, with 11 bases remaining between them. The CDR3 length is 15 residues. Written as DNA, the CDR3 is TGTGCCAGCAGCTTAGGGGCAGGGGTAAATCAGCCCCAGCATTTT. Translating gives CASSLGAGVNQPQHF.

V usage is TRBV5-1 and J usage is TRBJ2-7; 10 nucleotides agree with TRBD1. J gave up 5 bases and V 3 bases, and 5 bases lay outside the gene matches. The germline CDR1 and CDR2 sequences are SGHRS and YFSETQ. This CDR3 is built from 14 residues. CDR3: CASSSLTGGNEQYF. The CDR3 nucleotides read TGCGCCAGCAGCTCTTTGACAGGGGGCAACGAGCAGTACTTC. The whole variable domain, filled in from reference TRBV5-1 and TRBJ2-7, reads KAGVTQTPRYLIKTRGQQVTLSCSPISGHRSVSWYQQTPGQGLQFLFEYFSETQRNKGNFPGRFSGRQFSNSRSEMNVSTLELGDSALYLCASSSLTGGNEQYFGPGTRLTVT.

The chain recombines TRBV18 with TRBJ2-1; D remains unclear. With 3 bases removed from V and 1 base from J, the gap between germline ends came to 4 bases. Germline CDR1 KGHSH, CDR2 LQKENI. The CDR3 runs 13 residues. CDR3 residues: CASSPRSYNEQFF. For the CDR3, the DNA is TGTGCCAGCTCACCGCGGTCCTACAATGAGCAGTTCTTC. The variable domain in full, completed from reference TRBV18 and TRBJ2-1, reads NAGVMQNPRHLVRRRGQEARLRCSPMKGHSHVYWYRQLPEEGLKFMVYLQKENIIDESGMPKERFSAEFPKEGPSILRIQQVVRGDSAAYFCASSPRSYNEQFFGPGTRLTVL.

The chain combines TRBV11-1 with TRBJ2-1, with D uncertain. CDR3 length: 13 residues. Trimming took 4 bases from V and 0 from J, leaving 4 bases between them. CDR1 SGHAT and CDR2 FQDESV come from the germline V gene (reference sequence). This chain's CDR3 is CASSWGSYNEQFF. In DNA form, the CDR3 reads TGTGCCAGCAGCTGGGGCTCCTACAATGAGCAGTTCTTC.